This TCR beta chain appears in the sequencing data of a study of identical twins. Trimming stripped 4 bases from V and 2 bases from J, with 7 bases between. This CDR3 region has 14 residues. Germline CDR1 and CDR2: SGHRS and YFSETQ. Turning to this clonotype: Antigen: not known.

From the 5' RACE reads, TCRdb called clonotypes with MiXCR, one entry per CDR3 protein. The table records some 760,000 distinct CDR3 sequences, roughly 20% of them present only once. Whole-study findings and limits: Recombination models fit unrelated individuals' TCR alpha sharing but underestimated twins'.

The same specimen was also included in a second study, on T cells expressing NK-cell markers. That work adds: The authors derived TCR beta repertoires from sorted CD3+CD56+NKG2C+, CD3+CD56+NKG2C- and CD3+CD56-NKG2C+ T cells. The authors sequenced eight donors, of whom seven were HCMV-seropositive and one was seronegative.

The sequence was obtained from a woman under 30 in good health. The rearrangement links TRBV5-1 to TRBJ2-6; D remains unclear. The source material was PBMCs. CDR3 nucleotides: TGCGCCAGCAGCCGGGTACCTGGGGCCAACGTCCTGACTTTC. This sequence encodes CASSRVPGANVLTF.